The rows below give T cell receptor beta chains drawn from one sample of a study of shared clonotypes between healthy human individuals. Measured with immunoSEQ multiplex PCR; TCRdb has only the in-frame clones, and not every one. The sample yields around 100,000 clones, approximately 61% seen once. Sequenced input: memory CD8+ T cells sorted from blood. These receptors originate from a young man in good health. Both conserved end residues are part of each CDR3. Clone size, where shown, is once, few, many, or a class for clones that have expanded.

V: TRBV4-3
size: -
J: TRBJ2-1
CDR3: CASSQDTGLGGRNEQFF

V: TRBV7-2
size: -
J: TRBJ2-5
CDR3: CASSSMQAGQADQETQYF

V: TRBV30
size: -
J: TRBJ2-6
CDR3: CAWVHWDRGRLGANVLTF

V: TRBV28
size: -
J: TRBJ2-7
CDR3: CASSLTASGRSYEQYF

V: TRBV27
size: few
J: TRBJ2-7
CDR3: CASSYGSGAYEQYF

V: TRBV5-1
size: few
J: TRBJ1-1
CDR3: CASSFQTGMIAEAFF

V: TRBV6-1
size: many
J: TRBJ2-2
CDR3: CASSYVTGELFF

V: TRBV19
size: -
J: TRBJ1-1
CDR3: CASRRDNTEAFF

V: TRBV6-4
size: -
J: TRBJ2-5
CDR3: CASSGPTGEETQYF

V: TRBV6-5
size: -
J: TRBJ2-1
CDR3: CASSIQPTYNEQFF

V: TRBV9
size: -
J: TRBJ2-1
CDR3: CASSGGSYNEQFF

V: TRBV28
size: -
J: TRBJ1-2
CDR3: CASSQDVRTNYGYTF

V: TRBV5-4
size: -
J: TRBJ2-2
CDR3: CASSWAGGITGELFF